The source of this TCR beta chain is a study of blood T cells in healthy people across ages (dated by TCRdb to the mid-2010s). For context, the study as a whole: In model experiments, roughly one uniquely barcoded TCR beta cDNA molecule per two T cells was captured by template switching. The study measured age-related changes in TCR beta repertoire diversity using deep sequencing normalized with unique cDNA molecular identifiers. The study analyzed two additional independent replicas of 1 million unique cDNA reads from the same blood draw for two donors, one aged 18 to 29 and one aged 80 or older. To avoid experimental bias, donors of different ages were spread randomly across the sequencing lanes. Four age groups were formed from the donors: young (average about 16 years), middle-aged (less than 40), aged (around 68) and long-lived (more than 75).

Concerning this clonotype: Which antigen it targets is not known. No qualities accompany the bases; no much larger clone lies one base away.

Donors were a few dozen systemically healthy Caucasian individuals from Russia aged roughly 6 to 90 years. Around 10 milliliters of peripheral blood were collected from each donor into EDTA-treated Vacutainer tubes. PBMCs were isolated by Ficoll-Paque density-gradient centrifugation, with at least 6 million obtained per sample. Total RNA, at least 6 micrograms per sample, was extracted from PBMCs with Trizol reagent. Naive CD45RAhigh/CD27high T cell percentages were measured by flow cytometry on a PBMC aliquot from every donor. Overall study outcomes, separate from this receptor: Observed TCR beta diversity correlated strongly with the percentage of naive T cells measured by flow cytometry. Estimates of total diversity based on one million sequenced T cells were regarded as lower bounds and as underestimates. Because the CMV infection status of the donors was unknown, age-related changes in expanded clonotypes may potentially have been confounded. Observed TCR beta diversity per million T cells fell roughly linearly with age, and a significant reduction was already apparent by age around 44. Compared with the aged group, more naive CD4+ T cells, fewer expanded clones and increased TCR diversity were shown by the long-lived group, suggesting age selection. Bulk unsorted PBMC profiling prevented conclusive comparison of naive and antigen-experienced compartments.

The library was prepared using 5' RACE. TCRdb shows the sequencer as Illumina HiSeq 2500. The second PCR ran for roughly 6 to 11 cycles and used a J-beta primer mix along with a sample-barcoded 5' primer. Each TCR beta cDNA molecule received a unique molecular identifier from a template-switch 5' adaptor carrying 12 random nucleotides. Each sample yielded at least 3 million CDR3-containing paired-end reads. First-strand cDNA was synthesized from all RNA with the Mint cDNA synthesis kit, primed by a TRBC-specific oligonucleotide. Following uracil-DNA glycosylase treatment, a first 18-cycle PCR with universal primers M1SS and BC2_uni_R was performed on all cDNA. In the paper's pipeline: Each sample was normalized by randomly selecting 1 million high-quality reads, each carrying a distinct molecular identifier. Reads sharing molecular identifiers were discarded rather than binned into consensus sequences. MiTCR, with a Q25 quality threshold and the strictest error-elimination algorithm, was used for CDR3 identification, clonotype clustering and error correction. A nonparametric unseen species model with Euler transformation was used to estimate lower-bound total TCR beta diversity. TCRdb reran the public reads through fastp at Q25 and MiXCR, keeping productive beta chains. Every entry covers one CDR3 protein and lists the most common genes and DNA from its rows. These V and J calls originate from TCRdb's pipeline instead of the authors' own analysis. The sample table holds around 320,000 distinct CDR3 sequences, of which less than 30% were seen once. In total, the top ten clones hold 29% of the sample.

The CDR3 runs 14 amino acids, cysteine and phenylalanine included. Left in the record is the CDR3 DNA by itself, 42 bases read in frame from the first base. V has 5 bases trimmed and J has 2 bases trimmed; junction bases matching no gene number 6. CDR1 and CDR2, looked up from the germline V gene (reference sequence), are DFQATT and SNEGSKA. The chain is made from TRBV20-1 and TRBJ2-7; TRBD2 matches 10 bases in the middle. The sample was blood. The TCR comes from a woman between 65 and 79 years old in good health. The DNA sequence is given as TGCAGTGCTTCCATAAGCGGGAGGGCCTACGAGCAGTACTTC. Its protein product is CSASISGRAYEQYF.